The 18 T cell receptor beta chains reported below all come from one sample, sequenced in a study of blood T cell repertoires in COVID-19. Assay: immunoSEQ multiplex PCR; the TCRdb copy retains only in-frame clones and omits some. The profile shows hundreds of thousands of clones, roughly nine tenths of them singletons. The material sequenced was PBMCs or T cells enriched from blood (not recorded which). Source of these receptors: a man between 60 and 75 years old who had recovered from COVID-19.

The table lists this clone with a few counts. The chain employs TRBV10-3 and TRBJ1-6, with 7 nucleotides matching TRBD1. This CDR3 contains 15 residues. CDR1 is ENHRY, CDR2 SYGVKD, per germline. J lost 7 bases, V lost 6 bases, and 9 bases had no gene match. The CDR3 sequence: CAISGTRGKNSPLHF. The CDR3 nucleotides read TGTGCCATCAGCGGCACCAGGGGGAAAAATTCACCCCTCCACTTT.

The V call is TRBV6-1, the J call TRBJ1-2; TRBD1 might be the D (6 bases). V lost 0 bases, J lost 4 bases, and 12 bases lay in between. This CDR3 spans 15 amino acids. The germline CDR1 and CDR2 sequences are MNHNS and SASEGT. In nucleotides, the CDR3 is TGTGCCAGCAGTGAAGCATGGACAGCTAGCTATGGCTACACCTTC. Protein product: CASSEAWTASYGYTF.

The V and J genes are TRBV7-2 and TRBJ2-1, with 9 bases aligning to TRBD2. V lost 5 bases and J lost 4; bases outside the gene matches: 6. CDR3 length: 15 amino acids. The germline gives CDR1 SGHTA, CDR2 FQGNSA. CDR3 protein: CASSNLAGPYNEQFF. The CDR3 DNA reads as TGTGCCAGCAGCAATCTAGCGGGACCGTACAATGAGCAGTTCTTC.

J is TRBJ1-1 and V is TRBV7-9, with D possibly TRBD1 on 6 matching bases. V was cut by 5 bases and J by 3 bases, with 13 bases left in between. There are 14 residues in the CDR3. Germline-derived CDR1 and CDR2 are SEHNR and FQNEAQ (reference sequence). CDR3 in amino acids: CASSIYRVDTEAFF. The DNA of the CDR3 is TGTGCCAGCAGCATCTACAGGGTCGACACTGAAGCTTTCTTT.

In its sample, this clone was seen once. V is TRBV24-1 and J is TRBJ2-2; 8 bases are shared with TRBD1. This CDR3 is built from 18 residues. CDR1 is KGHDR, CDR2 SFDVKD, per germline. The V and J ends lost 0 bases and 4 bases, in that order; junction bases with no gene match: 9. The CDR3 nucleotides read TGTGCCACCAGTGATTTGCGCAGGGGACAGGACTTCACCGGGGAGCTGTTTTTT. It yields the protein CATSDLRRGQDFTGELFF.

This chain links TRBV7-2 with TRBJ2-5; D is unclear. The CDR3 covers 13 residues. Between the trimmed V and J ends, which lost 3 bases and 1 base, there was a span of 6 bases. The germline CDR1 and CDR2 sequences are SGHTA and FQGNSA. Written as DNA, the CDR3 is TGTGCCAGCAGCTTTTCCCGCCAAGAGACCCAGTACTTC. Translation gives CASSFSRQETQYF.

The V and J genes are TRBV7-9 and TRBJ1-2; 11 bases align to TRBD1. This CDR3 has 15 amino acids. Germline CDR1 is SEHNR and CDR2 is FQNEAQ (reference sequence). The trim removed 5 bases at V and 4 bases at J, leaving 6 bases unmatched. For the CDR3, the DNA is TGTGCCAGCAGCCAAGGGACAGGGGGGGGCTATGGCTACACCTTC. The encoded protein is CASSQGTGGGYGYTF.

The chain uses TRBV18 and TRBJ2-7; D possibly corresponds to TRBD2 (6 bases). Trimming removed 3 bases at V and 4 bases at J, with 19 bases between. Germline V gene data show CDR1 as KGHSH and CDR2 as LQKENI. The CDR3 contains 16 residues. Here the CDR3 reads CASSPLAGGYGYEQYF. CDR3 coding DNA: TGTGCCAGCTCACCTCTCGCCGGAGGGTACGGGTACGAGCAGTACTTC.

This clone was seen once. The chain recombines TRBV19 with TRBJ1-2; D gene uncertain. V lost 5 bases and J lost 7, with 17 bases in between. This CDR3 is 14 amino acids long. Germline V gene data show CDR1 as LNHDA and CDR2 as SQIVND (reference sequence). This CDR3 reads CASSDQNLAAGYTF. In DNA, the CDR3 is TGTGCCAGTAGTGATCAAAACTTGGCGGCTGGCTACACCTTC.

The V call is TRBV11-2, the J call TRBJ2-1; 8 nucleotides line up with TRBD2. Germline trimming cut 3 bases from V and 1 base from J; bases unmatched to any gene: 2. CDR3 length: 15 amino acids. CDR1 SGHAT and CDR2 FQNNGV come from the germline V gene. CDR3 residues: CASSFREGSYNEQFF. CDR3 in DNA: TGTGCCAGCAGCTTCCGGGAGGGGTCCTACAATGAGCAGTTCTTC.

The gene calls are TRBV6-5 and TRBJ1-2; TRBD1 agrees at 9 bases. V lost 9 bases, J lost 6 bases, and 8 bases stayed unmatched. Germline V gives CDR1 MNHEY, CDR2 SVGAGI. The CDR3 extends over 13 amino acids. CDR3 bases: TGTGCCAGTGGACAGGGGAGTCCCCATGGCTACACCTTC. Translated, it gives CASGQGSPHGYTF.

This clone has just one count. V gene TRBV7-3 combines with J gene TRBJ1-1; 7 nucleotides line up with TRBD1. Germline V lookup: CDR1 SGHTA, CDR2 FQGTGA. The CDR3 consists of 13 residues. Unmatched junction bases numbered 3, after V lost 4 bases and J lost 4 bases. The CDR3 loop reads CASSSNRGTEAFF. CDR3 nucleotide sequence: TGTGCCAGCAGCTCGAACAGGGGCACTGAAGCTTTCTTT.

The chain uses TRBV6-5 and TRBJ2-7; 10 bases align to TRBD1. The CDR3 is 14 amino acids. Germline-derived CDR1 and CDR2 are MNHEY and SVGAGI. V was clipped by 7 bases and J by 4 bases; unmatched bases: 7. The CDR3 is CASIVDRGKYEQYF. CDR3 bases: TGTGCCAGCATCGTGGACAGGGGGAAATACGAGCAGTACTTC.

The chain couples TRBV7-2 to TRBJ1-6, with a tentative D call TRBD1 (6 bases). Trimming took 5 bases from V and 10 from J, leaving 15 bases between them. The CDR3 is 14 amino acids. From germline, CDR1 is SGHTA and CDR2 FQGNSA. The CDR3 region has the DNA TGTGCCAGCAGCCTAACCAACAGGGAATCACCCCTCCACTTT. It yields the protein CASSLTNRESPLHF.

The V and J genes are TRBV12-3 or TRBV12-4 and TRBJ2-7; 10 nucleotides line up with TRBD1. The length of the CDR3 is 13 residues. V shed 3 bases and J 5 bases; nucleotides not matched to a gene: 1. The CDR3 spells CASSFDRGHEQYF. Here the CDR3 DNA reads TGTGCCAGCAGTTTCGACAGGGGGCACGAGCAGTACTTC.

The V call is TRBV7-2, the J call TRBJ2-7; a weak D match, TRBD2 (6 bases). V was pared by 4 bases and J by 0 bases, with 19 bases between. Looked up from germline, CDR1 is SGHTA and CDR2 is FQGNSA. The CDR3 has 17 residues. CDR3 sequence (DNA): TGTGCCAGCAGCTCGCCCCGCTCACTAGCTATCTCCTACGAGCAGTACTTC. Protein sequence: CASSSPRSLAISYEQYF.

This rearrangement joins TRBV7-6 to TRBJ2-7; the D gene is possibly TRBD2 (5 bases). CDR1 is SGHVS and CDR2 is FNYEAQ in the germline V gene. Deletions cut 5 bases from V and 5 bases from J, with 25 bases between. The CDR3 contains 17 residues. In DNA form, the CDR3 reads TGTGCCAGCAGCAAACGCTTTGGAGGAGAAAGATCCAACGAGCAGTACTTC. Its translation is CASSKRFGGERSNEQYF.

The gene calls are TRBV6-5 and TRBJ2-5, with 8 bases that match TRBD2. The ends lost 5 bases at V and 5 bases at J; junction bases unmatched: 10. The CDR3 is made up of 15 amino acids. Looked up from germline, CDR1 is MNHEY and CDR2 is SVGAGI. The CDR3 DNA is TGTGCCAGCAGTCCAGTCGGGGGGGGCCTTGAGACCCAGTACTTC. Encoded protein: CASSPVGGGLETQYF.